A selection of T cell receptor beta chains follows, all from one sample in a study of shared clonotypes between healthy human individuals. Sequencing was performed with immunoSEQ multiplex PCR; in TCRdb, only in-frame clones are kept and a portion is missing. Here the sample spans about 1.1 million clones, approximately 80% being singletons. Specimen: memory CD4+ T cells from PBMCs. The origin of the receptors is a man aged 18 to 29 in good health. Some clones in this sample may be carry-over from other donors' samples. CDR3s include the opening cysteine and the closing phenylalanine or tryptophan. Fields, in order: V gene, clone size, CDR3 length, J gene, D gene, CDR3 DNA, CDR3 protein. A D gene is named only where the DNA matches it firmly. A clone size is listed for some rows: how often the clone was seen (once, few, many), or a class if it is expanded.

v_gene: TRBV6-5; abundance: -; len: 14; j_gene: TRBJ2-1; d_gene: TRBD1; CDR3nt: TGTGCCAGCAGTTACACAGGGGTGGACAATGAGCAGTTCTTC; CDR3aa: CASSYTGVDNEQFF
v_gene: TRBV18; abundance: -; len: 13; j_gene: TRBJ1-1; d_gene: -; CDR3nt: TGTGCCAGCTCACCGGGGACATTCACTGAAGCTTTCTTT; CDR3aa: CASSPGTFTEAFF
v_gene: TRBV28; abundance: -; len: 14; j_gene: TRBJ2-3; d_gene: -; CDR3nt: TGTGCCAGCAGTCGTGGGGGGTCCACAGATACGCAGTATTTT; CDR3aa: CASSRGGSTDTQYF
v_gene: TRBV13; abundance: -; len: 18; j_gene: TRBJ2-7; d_gene: -; CDR3nt: TGTGCCAGCAGCCTATTAAGTGGGGACGACGTACTTCCCTACGAGCAGTACTTC; CDR3aa: CASSLLSGDDVLPYEQYF
v_gene: TRBV5-1; abundance: -; len: 13; j_gene: TRBJ2-5; d_gene: -; CDR3nt: TGCGCCAGCAGCTTGCTTTTCGGTGGGGCCCAGTACTTC; CDR3aa: CASSLLFGGAQYF
v_gene: TRBV10-3; abundance: -; len: 15; j_gene: TRBJ2-3; d_gene: -; CDR3nt: TGTGCCATCAGTGATCCAGGGGCCGCACAAATCCCGCAGTATTTT; CDR3aa: CAISDPGAAQIPQYF
v_gene: TRBV29-1; abundance: -; len: 15; j_gene: TRBJ2-1; d_gene: TRBD2; CDR3nt: TGCAGCGTTGTGCGACTAGCGGGAGAGGGCAATGAGCAGTTCTTC; CDR3aa: CSVVRLAGEGNEQFF
v_gene: TRBV6-6; abundance: many; len: 14; j_gene: TRBJ2-7; d_gene: TRBD2; CDR3nt: TGTGCCAGCGGGATTGGACTAGCGGCATACGAGCAGTACTTC; CDR3aa: CASGIGLAAYEQYF
v_gene: TRBV29-1; abundance: -; len: 11; j_gene: TRBJ2-5; d_gene: -; CDR3nt: TGCAGCGTTCCCCAAGGGGAGACCCAGTACTTC; CDR3aa: CSVPQGETQYF
v_gene: TRBV5-4; abundance: -; len: 15; j_gene: TRBJ2-2; d_gene: TRBD1; CDR3nt: TGTGCCAGCAGCTGGGCCGACAGGGTTTCCGGGGAGCTGTTTTTT; CDR3aa: CASSWADRVSGELFF
v_gene: TRBV19; abundance: -; len: 15; j_gene: TRBJ1-5; d_gene: -; CDR3nt: TGTGCCAGTAGACGACCGGACAGTATCCCCCAGCCCCAGCATTTT; CDR3aa: CASRRPDSIPQPQHF
v_gene: TRBV7-3; abundance: few; len: 15; j_gene: TRBJ2-3; d_gene: -; CDR3nt: TGTGCCAGCCGACTAGGGGGCGGGGACACAGATACGCAGTATTTT; CDR3aa: CASRLGGGDTDTQYF
v_gene: TRBV7-8; abundance: -; len: 14; j_gene: TRBJ2-5; d_gene: TRBD2; CDR3nt: TGTGCCAGCAGCTCCTCAGCGGGAGGGGAGACCCAGTACTTC; CDR3aa: CASSSSAGGETQYF
v_gene: TRBV15; abundance: -; len: 13; j_gene: TRBJ2-7; d_gene: -; CDR3nt: TGTGCCACGCGGAGTGGGAGCTCCTACGAGCAGTACTTC; CDR3aa: CATRSGSSYEQYF
v_gene: TRBV7-9; abundance: -; len: 15; j_gene: TRBJ2-5; d_gene: -; CDR3nt: TGTGCCAGCAGCCCCACACGCGGCTCACAAGAGACCCAGTACTTC; CDR3aa: CASSPTRGSQETQYF
v_gene: TRBV29-1; abundance: -; len: 14; j_gene: TRBJ2-1; d_gene: -; CDR3nt: TGCAGCGCCCGTACAGGGTTCATCTACAATGAGCAGTTCTTC; CDR3aa: CSARTGFIYNEQFF
v_gene: TRBV30; abundance: -; len: 12; j_gene: TRBJ2-3; d_gene: -; CDR3nt: TGTGCCTGGGGGACTTACACAGATACGCAGTATTTT; CDR3aa: CAWGTYTDTQYF
v_gene: TRBV12-5; abundance: -; len: 18; j_gene: TRBJ2-4; d_gene: TRBD2; CDR3nt: TGTGCTAGTGGTTGGACTAGCGGGAGTGACTTGGCCAAAAACATTCAGTACTTC; CDR3aa: CASGWTSGSDLAKNIQYF
v_gene: TRBV6-6; abundance: -; len: 16; j_gene: TRBJ2-5; d_gene: TRBD2; CDR3nt: TGTGCCGGCAGTGCATGGACTAGCGGGTTCCAAGAGACCCAGTACTTC; CDR3aa: CAGSAWTSGFQETQYF
v_gene: TRBV6-5; abundance: -; len: 12; j_gene: TRBJ2-7; d_gene: -; CDR3nt: TGTGCCACCAGGCCTGTAGACAACGAGCAGTACTTC; CDR3aa: CATRPVDNEQYF
v_gene: TRBV18; abundance: -; len: 16; j_gene: TRBJ2-2; d_gene: TRBD2; CDR3nt: TGTGCCAGCTCACCACAGCGGGGAAGCGACACCGGGGAGCTGTTTTTT; CDR3aa: CASSPQRGSDTGELFF
v_gene: TRBV11-2; abundance: -; len: 14; j_gene: TRBJ1-1; d_gene: -; CDR3nt: TGTGCCAGCAGCCAATTGGGCGGGGGCACTGAAGCTTTCTTT; CDR3aa: CASSQLGGGTEAFF